This T cell receptor (beta chain) was documented in a study of Ad26.COV2.S vaccination and SARS-CoV-2 variants. Study-level background: Donor joined the COV1001 Ad26.COV2.S trial arm.

Trimming removed 0 bases from V and 7 bases from J, with 13 bases in between. This CDR3 is 15 amino acids long. Germline CDR1 and CDR2: MGHRA and YSYEKL. Treatment meaning: roughly 19 received Ad26.COV2.S at low or high dose, single or two shots; several received placebo; per-sample allocation not given. Specimens were obtained on day 63 following the first vaccine or placebo injection. This adult donor, from Boston, was 18-55 years old. This table comes from immunoSEQ multiplex PCR, and its TCRdb copy is limited to in-frame clones, with some not included. This sample has around 300,000 clones, with 86% found just once. Overall study findings and caveats: People who got the vaccine or the placebo had similar non-spike TCR breadth.

Regarding this clone: What it recognizes is unknown.

The chain combines TRBV4-1 with TRBJ1-5; D is ambiguous. Specimen: peripheral blood, collected in a trial of Ad26.COV2.S vaccine versus placebo. This TCR derives from a person between 18 and 60 years old who received the Ad26.COV2.S COVID-19 vaccine or a placebo. The CDR3 here is CASSQESHQGQPQHF. CDR3 sequence (DNA): TGCGCCAGCAGCCAAGAGAGTCACCAAGGGCAGCCCCAGCATTTT.